Presented here are 32 T cell receptor beta chains from one specimen sequenced in a study of T cells after yellow fever vaccination. TCRdb ran MiXCR on the 5' RACE reads and lists one entry per CDR3 protein. The sample yields more than 80,000 distinct CDR3 sequences, about 5.8% seen once. The sample consisted of CD8+ T cells sorted from PBMCs, taken 10 days after the yellow fever booster vaccination. These receptors were taken from a man younger than 35 who received the YFV17D yellow fever vaccine.

The V and J genes are TRBV9 and TRBJ1-6, with D possibly matching TRBD1 (5 bases). V lost 7 bases, J lost 14 bases, and 16 bases lay in between. Germline CDR1 SGDLS, CDR2 YYNGEE. CDR3 length: 12 amino acids. CDR3 in amino acids: CASGDPGGALHF. The CDR3 DNA follows: TGTGCCAGCGGGGATCCCGGGGGAGCCCTCCACTTT.

The genes are TRBV12-3 or TRBV12-4 and TRBJ2-1; 10 bases are a match to TRBD2. The CDR3 is made up of 18 amino acids. V trimming: 2 bases; J trimming: 6 bases; junction bases outside the gene matches: 13. CDR3 protein: CASSLILAGALRINEQFF. CDR3 DNA: TGTGCCAGCAGTTTAATTCTAGCGGGGGCCCTTCGAATCAATGAGCAGTTCTTC.

A few counts support this clonotype. The chain is built from TRBV6-1 and TRBJ1-5; TRBD1 agrees at 7 bases. Germline-derived CDR1 and CDR2 are MNHNS and SASEGT. V shed 2 bases, J shed 6 bases, and the junction held 10 bases outside the gene matches. CDR3 length equals 16 residues. The CDR3 nucleotides are TGTGCCAGCAGTGAAACTCCGACAGGGCTCGGTCAGCCCCAGCATTTT. Translation: CASSETPTGLGQPQHF.

This clonotype was recorded many times. The CDR3 DNA is TGTGCTAGTGGTTCCGAAGACAGACCTATCGCAGATACGCAGTATTTT. This sequence encodes CASGSEDRPIADTQYF. The J gene is TRBJ2-3, the V gene TRBV12-5; a weak D match, TRBD1 (5 bases). CDR1 is LGHNT and CDR2 is FRNRAP in the germline V gene. CDR3 length: 16 amino acids. Between the trimmed V and J ends, which lost 4 bases and 4 bases, there was a span of 18 bases.

The chain recombines TRBV4-1 with TRBJ1-1, with D unresolved. The CDR3 sequence is 15 residues long. V gave up 6 bases and J gave up 3 bases, with 17 bases separating them. Germline V gene sequence: CDR1 MGHRA, CDR2 YSYEKL. CDR3 loop: CASRHRKHWDTEAFF. CDR3 in DNA: TGCGCCAGCAGACACCGGAAACATTGGGACACTGAAGCTTTCTTT.

The chain is built from TRBV5-1 and TRBJ2-7, with D tentatively TRBD2 (7 bases). This CDR3 region has 16 residues. Germline lookup yields CDR1 SGHRS and CDR2 YFSETQ. V was shortened by 4 bases and J by 3 bases, with 20 bases between the two germline ends. Here the CDR3 reads CASSRKVRGLYYEQYF. Here the CDR3 DNA reads TGCGCCAGCAGCAGAAAGGTGCGGGGGCTTTACTACGAGCAGTACTTC.

This clonotype was seen a few times. V and J are TRBV6-5 and TRBJ1-2; D unresolved. The CDR3 spans 14 residues. V was pared by 0 bases and J by 3 bases, with 8 bases between. From germline, CDR1 is MNHEY and CDR2 SVGAGI. CDR3 coding DNA: TGTGCCAGCAGTTACTCGATTGCACACTATGGCTACACCTTC. Translating gives CASSYSIAHYGYTF.

The gene calls are TRBV19 and TRBJ2-3, with D unclear. V dropped 2 bases and J dropped 4 bases, with 10 bases sitting between them. Germline V gene lookup returns CDR1 LNHDA and CDR2 SQIVND (reference sequence). The CDR3 is 14 amino acids. The CDR3 spells CASSILLGADTQYF. CDR3 nucleotides: TGTGCCAGTAGTATATTGTTGGGCGCAGATACGCAGTATTTT.

The chain is built from TRBV4-2 and TRBJ2-3; D is perhaps TRBD1 (5 bases). The ends were cut back, 2 bases at V and 0 bases at J, with 6 bases in the middle. Germline V CDR1 and CDR2: LGHNA, YNFKEQ. The CDR3 is 14 residues long. CDR3 residues: CASSQRQSTDTQYF. In DNA, the CDR3 is TGTGCCAGCAGCCAACGACAGAGCACAGATACGCAGTATTTT.

In its sample, this clonotype was seen many times. The chain joins TRBV4-3 to TRBJ2-4; TRBD2 agrees at 7 bases. Germline assignment: CDR1 LGHNA and CDR2 YSLEER. V dropped 0 bases and J dropped 7; count of bases not matched to a gene: 9. The CDR3 loop spans 16 amino acids. CDR3 nucleotide sequence: TGCGCCAGCAGCCAAGATTTTGGCGGGGGTGGGAACATTCAGTACTTC. Amino acid sequence: CASSQDFGGGGNIQYF.

The sample holds a few counts of this clonotype. The gene calls are TRBV27 and TRBJ1-2; 8 nucleotides align to TRBD1. Germline V lookup: CDR1 MNHEY, CDR2 SMNVEV (reference sequence). V lost 5 bases and J lost 8; bases outside the gene matches: 10. The CDR3 has 14 residues. In DNA form, the CDR3 reads TGTGCCAGCAGTAGACGGACAGGGTATGAGGGCTACACCTTC. Translated: CASSRRTGYEGYTF.

The chain links TRBV7-6 to TRBJ1-2; TRBD1 aligns across 7 bases. There are 16 residues in the CDR3. V gave up 0 bases and J gave up 3 bases; unmatched junction bases: 7. Germline V CDR1 and CDR2: SGHVS, FNYEAQ. CDR3 in DNA: TGTGCCAGCAGCTTAGCCTCAGGGGGGCACGACTATGGCTACACCTTC. It yields the protein CASSLASGGHDYGYTF.

This clonotype was seen many times. The V and J genes are TRBV4-1 and TRBJ2-5, with TRBD2 matching over 8 bases. CDR3 length: 15 residues. In germline, CDR1 is MGHRA, CDR2 YSYEKL. V shed 4 bases and J 5 bases; nucleotides not matched to a gene: 9. CDR3 in amino acids: CASSLPSGGLETQYF. CDR3 sequence (DNA): TGCGCCAGCAGCCTCCCCTCGGGGGGGCTTGAGACCCAGTACTTC.

This clonotype was counted between two and nine times. The rearrangement joins TRBV7-3 to TRBJ2-2, with D unresolved. Germline CDR1 SGHTA, CDR2 FQGTGA. The CDR3 has 13 residues. V was trimmed by 5 bases and J by 6 bases, leaving 10 bases between them. The DNA of the CDR3 is TGTGCCAGCAGCCGACCTGGGGCCGGGGAGCTGTTTTTT. Translation gives CASSRPGAGELFF.

This rearrangement joins TRBV4-3 to TRBJ1-1, with TRBD1 identical over 8 bases. V shed 2 bases, J shed 4 bases, and the junction held 15 bases outside the gene matches. The CDR3 has 18 residues. Germline CDR1 reads LGHNA; CDR2 reads YSLEER. The CDR3 region has the DNA TGCGCCAGCAGCCAATATACAGGGGGTAACGGAAAGGCCACTGAAGCTTTCTTT. Translation gives CASSQYTGGNGKATEAFF.

This clonotype occurred many times. The rearrangement joins TRBV5-1 to TRBJ2-1; D gene uncertain. CDR3 length equals 13 residues. With 4 bases removed from V and 7 bases from J, the gap between germline ends came to 12 bases. Germline-derived CDR1 and CDR2 are SGHRS and YFSETQ. As DNA, the CDR3 is TGCGCCAGCAGCCCGCCCCTGTCGAATGAGCAGTTCTTC. Its translation: CASSPPLSNEQFF.

The chain joins TRBV5-5 to TRBJ2-3; no clear D. V was pared by 4 bases and J by 0 bases, with 12 bases between. Germline V CDR1 and CDR2: SGHKS, YYEKEE (reference sequence). CDR3 length equals 15 residues. The CDR3 protein is CASSSYWGSTDTQYF. As DNA, the CDR3 is TGTGCCAGCAGCAGCTATTGGGGTAGCACAGATACGCAGTATTTT. Full variable domain (missing parts from reference TRBV5-5 and TRBJ2-3): DAGVTQSPTHLIKTRGQQVTLRCSPISGHKSVSWYQQVLGQGPQFIFQYYEKEERGRGNFPDRFSARQFPNYSSELNVNALLLGDSALYLCASSSYWGSTDTQYFGPGTRLTVL.

A few counts support this clonotype. The chain couples TRBV5-8 to TRBJ2-3; 7 nucleotides agree with TRBD1. Germline CDR1 reads SGHTS; CDR2 reads YDEGEE. The CDR3 consists of 16 residues. V shed 4 bases, J shed 5 bases, and the junction held 13 bases outside the gene matches. The CDR3 reads CASSHEPGQPIDTQYF. In nucleotides, the CDR3 is TGTGCCAGCAGCCACGAACCGGGACAGCCGATAGATACGCAGTATTTT.

This rearrangement joins TRBV6-6 to TRBJ2-6; D is uncertain. The germline CDR1 and CDR2 sequences are MNHNY and SVGAGI (reference sequence). The CDR3 is made up of 14 amino acids. V lost 5 bases, J lost 0 bases, and 5 bases lay in between. The CDR3 DNA is TGTGCCAGCAGTCGCTCCTCTGGGGCCAACGTCCTGACTTTC. Protein: CASSRSSGANVLTF.

This clonotype was counted a few times. The rearrangement joins TRBV7-6 to TRBJ1-4; possible D gene TRBD1, 6 bases. The V and J ends lost 6 bases and 8 bases respectively, with 19 bases between them. Germline V CDR1 and CDR2: SGHVS, FNYEAQ. This CDR3 comprises 15 residues. As DNA, the CDR3 is TGTGCCAGCAGACTTAACAGGGTCCAGGGGGAAAAACTGTTTTTT. It specifies CASRLNRVQGEKLFF.

The J gene is TRBJ2-3, the V gene TRBV20-1; possible D gene TRBD2, 5 bases. Germline lookup yields CDR1 DFQATT and CDR2 SNEGSKA (reference sequence). V lost 5 bases to trimming and J lost 3 bases, with 18 bases between them. The CDR3 extends over 15 amino acids. The CDR3 nucleotides are TGCAGTGCTTCCAACCGGGAAGGTGGAACAGATACGCAGTATTTT. This translates into CSASNREGGTDTQYF.

The chain links TRBV21-1 to TRBJ2-7; the D call TRBD1 from the table was never checked on the DNA. TRBV21-1 is a listed pseudogene. CDR3 size: 15 residues. CDR3 nucleotide sequence: TGTGCCAGCAGCAAAAAGGTACAGGCAGGCTACGAGCAGTACTTC. Encoded protein: CASSKKVQAGYEQYF.

This clonotype was recorded a few times. The chain couples TRBV9 to TRBJ2-1; D is possibly TRBD2 (6 bases). Germline V lookup: CDR1 SGDLS, CDR2 YYNGEE. The length of the CDR3 is 15 residues. V dropped 3 bases and J dropped 3 bases, with 13 bases sitting between them. DNA of the CDR3: TGTGCCAGCAGCGCCACGGGGGTCCGCTACAATGAGCAGTTCTTC. Translated, it gives CASSATGVRYNEQFF.

In the case of this clonotype: This clone may be a read error of a much larger clone one base away. This chain links TRBV28 with TRBJ2-6, with D possibly being TRBD2 (6 bases). Looked up from germline, CDR1 is MDHEN and CDR2 is SYDVKM. The CDR3 consists of 16 residues. The CDR3 reads CASSTGLTGGANDLTF. CDR3 nucleotide sequence: TGTGCCAGCAGCACTGGCCTGACGGGCGGGGCCAACGACCTGACTTTC.

This clonotype was detected a few times. This chain joins TRBV27 and TRBJ2-2, with a tentative D call TRBD2 (6 bases). The V gene's germline CDR1 is MNHEY and CDR2 SMNVEV (reference sequence). Trimming left V 6 bases short and J 7 bases short, with 21 bases between. The CDR3 totals 16 residues. CDR3 sequence (DNA): TGTGCCAGCAGCCCGCACACGGGGCAGCGGGTCGGGGAGCTGTTTTTT. This translates into CASSPHTGQRVGELFF.

This clonotype was detected only a few times. The chain recombines TRBV6-5 with TRBJ1-6, with D uncertain. The CDR3 runs 17 residues. Germline CDR1 MNHEY, CDR2 SVGAGI. The germline V and J ends were trimmed by 0 bases and 10 bases, with 19 bases remaining between them. The CDR3 here is CASSYSSGRAYISPLHF. The CDR3 DNA follows: TGTGCCAGCAGTTACTCGTCCGGTCGGGCCTATATCTCACCCCTCCACTTT.

This clonotype appeared many times. J is TRBJ2-1 and V is TRBV6-2 or TRBV6-3; 9 bases agree with TRBD2. The CDR3 has 15 residues. V shed 4 bases, J shed 0 bases, and the junction held 1 base outside the gene matches. Germline assignment: CDR1 MNHEY and CDR2 SVGEGT. CDR3 bases: TGTGCCAGCAGTTTGACTAGCGGCTCCTACAATGAGCAGTTCTTC. Translating gives CASSLTSGSYNEQFF.

Ten or more counts support this clonotype. V gene TRBV29-1 combines with J gene TRBJ2-7; D uncertain. Germline V gives CDR1 SQVTM, CDR2 ANQGSEA. The CDR3 runs to 10 residues. V lost 4 bases and J 4 bases, leaving 5 bases between the germline ends. CDR3 loop: CSVATYEQYF. CDR3 DNA: TGCAGCGTTGCAACTTACGAGCAGTACTTC.

This clonotype has more than one count but fewer than ten. The chain uses TRBV2 and TRBJ2-1, with 9 bases matching TRBD1. V shed 3 bases, J shed 4 bases, and the junction held 7 bases outside the gene matches. The CDR3 length is 16 residues. From germline, CDR1 is SNHLY and CDR2 FYNNEI. CDR3 nucleotides: TGTGCCAGCAGTGATATTACAGGGGGCTTATACAATGAGCAGTTCTTC. This gives the protein CASSDITGGLYNEQFF.

This clonotype was detected ten times or more. J is TRBJ2-2 and V is TRBV7-6, with D tentatively TRBD2 (5 bases). Trimming left V 2 bases short and J 2 bases short, with 12 bases between. CDR1 and CDR2 from the germline V gene are SGHVS and FNYEAQ. CDR3 size: 16 residues. CDR3 sequence reads: CASSLRSGENTGELFF. CDR3 nucleotide sequence: TGTGCCAGCAGCTTAAGGTCCGGGGAAAACACCGGGGAGCTGTTTTTT.

This clonotype was seen only a few times. The chain combines TRBV5-1 with TRBJ2-1; TRBD2 aligns across 8 bases. The CDR3 runs 16 residues. Germline CDR1 and CDR2: SGHRS and YFSETQ. V dropped 6 bases and J dropped 5; count of bases not matched to a gene: 13. CDR3 sequence: CASTRLLAGNDNEQFF. DNA for the CDR3: TGCGCCAGCACCCGTTTATTAGCGGGGAATGACAATGAGCAGTTCTTC.

This clonotype showed up just a few times. V usage is TRBV2 and J usage is TRBJ2-1, with TRBD2 matching over 7 bases. Losses at the gene ends were 10 bases for V and 10 bases for J; bases not matched to a gene: 10. The CDR3 covers 12 residues. The germline gives CDR1 SNHLY, CDR2 FYNNEI. The CDR3 spells CATRGSGSEQFF. CDR3 bases: TGTGCCACCCGGGGTAGCGGGTCCGAGCAGTTCTTC.